This T cell receptor (beta chain) was sequenced for a study of Ad26.COV2.S vaccination and SARS-CoV-2 variants. Study details: Donor had been placed in the Ad26.COV2.S arm of the COV1001 trial.

The treatment is: about 20 received Ad26.COV2.S at low or high dose, single or two shots; about 5 received placebo; per-sample allocation not given. Samples were taken on day 63 after the first vaccine or placebo injection. Sequenced by immunoSEQ multiplex PCR; TCRdb stores in-frame clones only, minus some. The data hold fewer than 500,000 clones, with 89% observed a single time. The V end lost 2 bases, the J end lost 5 bases, and 6 bases lay between the germline ends. The CDR3 sequence is 11 residues long. Per the germline V gene, CDR1 is GTSNPN and CDR2 is SVGIG (reference sequence). The sequence was obtained from a person aged 18-60 years who received the Ad26.COV2.S COVID-19 vaccine or a placebo. The sample consisted of peripheral blood, taken in a trial of Ad26.COV2.S vaccine versus placebo. The chain uses TRBV30 and TRBJ1-1; D is uncertain. The DNA for the CDR3 is TGTGCCTGGAGTTGGAGGACTGAAGCTTTCTTT. It is translated as CAWSWRTEAFF.